The source of this T cell receptor beta chain is a study of T cell responses to AZD1222 COVID-19 vaccine. The assay was immunoSEQ multiplex PCR, and TCRdb's table has in-frame clones only and misses some. The sample contains 110,000 or so clones, approximately 88% of which appear only once. As to this clone: Its target is unknown.

Trimming removed 0 bases at V and 2 bases at J, with 6 bases between. There are 14 residues in the CDR3. CDR1 is SGDLS, CDR2 YYNGEE, per germline. Broader study findings: It was only after the peak T cell response that any repertoires were sampled.

The source is an adult in good health. The starting material was peripheral blood, obtained on day 0 of MenACWY control vaccination. J is TRBJ1-5 and V is TRBV9; D is uncertain. The DNA for the CDR3 is TGTGCCAGCAGCGTAGAGGCCGGCAATCAGCCCCAGCATTTT. Translation: CASSVEAGNQPQHF.